One sample yielded the 30 T cell receptor beta chains listed below, sequenced in a study of blood T cells in healthy people across ages. Primed by a sample-barcoded 5' primer and a J-beta primer mix, a second PCR proceeded for roughly 6 to 12 cycles. TCRdb redid the calling of the 5' RACE reads with MiXCR, one entry per CDR3 protein. The sample carries around 1,600,000 distinct CDR3 sequences, about 42% recorded once. Sequences were obtained from blood. These receptors were collected from a young woman in good health.

The chain joins TRBV20-1 to TRBJ2-1; D not certain. The CDR3 contains 13 residues. The germline V gene has CDR1 DFQATT and CDR2 SNEGSKA (reference sequence). Trimming left V 0 bases short and J 4 bases short, with 7 bases between. Written as DNA, the CDR3 is TGCAGTGCTAGAGAGCGGCAATACAATGAGCAGTTCTTC. This gives the protein CSARERQYNEQFF.

J is TRBJ2-1 and V is TRBV12-3 or TRBV12-4, with unresolved D. The CDR3 totals 15 residues. The V and J ends lost 3 bases and 4 bases respectively, with 13 bases between them. CDR3 in amino acids: CASSFVAPVYNEQFF. The CDR3 nucleotides are TGTGCCAGCAGTTTCGTGGCTCCCGTGTACAATGAGCAGTTCTTC.

In its sample, this clonotype was seen a few times. The V and J genes are TRBV6-5 and TRBJ1-2, with a possible D match to TRBD1 (5 bases). Germline V gene sequence: CDR1 MNHEY, CDR2 SVGAGI. The CDR3 is 11 amino acids. With 8 bases removed from V and 8 bases from J, the gap between germline ends came to 12 bases. CDR3 sequence: CASSNGGGYTF. The CDR3 DNA reads as TGTGCCAGCTCCAACGGGGGGGGCTACACCTTC.

The V gene is TRBV28, the J gene TRBJ2-7; 14 nucleotides line up with TRBD2. The CDR3 runs to 18 residues. The germline V gene encodes CDR1 MDHEN and CDR2 SYDVKM. With V trimmed by 4 bases and J by 5 bases, 13 bases remained unmatched. The chain's CDR3 is CASSSTTSGRAIGHEQYF. CDR3 sequence (DNA): TGTGCCAGCAGTTCGACGACTAGCGGGAGGGCTATTGGCCACGAGCAGTACTTC.

V gene TRBV12-3 or TRBV12-4 combines with J gene TRBJ1-5, with D unclear. The CDR3 length is 13 residues. Trimming removed 8 bases from V and 4 bases from J, with 12 bases in between. DNA for the CDR3: TGTGCCAGCGTTAGAACGGGAAATCAGCCCCAGCATTTT. This codes for CASVRTGNQPQHF.

In regard to this clonotype: With a much larger clone just one base away, this may be a read error. The chain recombines TRBV29-1 with TRBJ2-1; D may be TRBD2 (6 bases). CDR3 size: 12 residues. CDR1 and CDR2 (germline): SQVTM, ANQGSEA. Trimming pared 4 bases from V and 5 bases from J, leaving 9 bases between. The CDR3 reads CSVGGIHNEQFF. The CDR3 nucleotides are TGCAGCGTTGGCGGGATCCACAATGAGCAGTTCTTC.

This clonotype has just a few counts. Its ends do not fully match the called genes, so a read error is possible. The chain carries TRBV7-6 and TRBJ2-3; D possibly corresponds to TRBD2 (5 bases). Looked up from germline, CDR1 is SGHVS and CDR2 is FNYEAQ. The CDR3 runs 15 residues. The CDR3 reads CVSSSTRARTDTQYF. The CDR3 nucleotides are TGTGTCAGCAGCTCTACTAGGGCGAGGACAGATACGCAGTATTTT.

In this sample, this clonotype turned up a few times. The rearrangement joins TRBV20-1 to TRBJ1-6, with D perhaps TRBD1 (6 bases). CDR3 length equals 13 residues. V lost 6 bases, J lost 8 bases, and 14 bases lay in between. Germline CDR1 DFQATT, CDR2 SNEGSKA (reference sequence). Written as DNA, the CDR3 is TGCAGTGCCACCCGACAGGTGGATTCACCCCTCCACTTT. As protein: CSATRQVDSPLHF.

The rearrangement uses TRBV29-1 and TRBJ2-7; TRBD2 matches 10 bases. Germline CDR1 is SQVTM and CDR2 is ANQGSEA. With V trimmed by 3 bases and J by 9 bases, 5 bases remained unmatched. The CDR3 contains 12 residues. Here the CDR3 reads CSVDLAGDLQYF. The CDR3 bases are TGCAGCGTTGATCTAGCGGGGGACCTGCAGTACTTC.

This clonotype was observed a few times. The chain joins TRBV29-1 to TRBJ2-1, with 7 bases lining up with TRBD1. After removal of 7 bases from V and 4 bases from J, the junction contained 10 bases not matched to a gene. The CDR3 contains 14 residues. Germline V gene data show CDR1 as SQVTM and CDR2 as ANQGSEA. The DNA for the CDR3 is TGCAGCGGGATTACAGGGGTTAAATACAATGAGCAGTTCTTC. Translated, it gives CSGITGVKYNEQFF.

The chain uses TRBV6-6 and TRBJ2-5, with a possible D match to TRBD1 (6 bases). This CDR3 region has 15 residues. V gave up 7 bases and J gave up 5 bases, with 20 bases separating them. CDR1 and CDR2 from the germline V gene are MNHNY and SVGAGI (reference sequence). CDR3 DNA: TGTGCCAGCAATGGGCAGGGGAATTTTGGCGAGACCCAGTACTTC. This translates into CASNGQGNFGETQYF.

This clonotype showed up just a few times. The rearrangement uses TRBV5-6 and TRBJ1-2; D gene unclear. Germline loops: CDR1 SGHDT, CDR2 YYEEEE. V was cut by 4 bases and J by 8 bases, with 15 bases left in between. The CDR3 extends over 13 amino acids. CDR3 nucleotides: TGTGCCAGCAGCCCTGTTATGGGTGGAGGCTACACCTTC. Translation: CASSPVMGGGYTF.

The chain employs TRBV5-1 and TRBJ2-2; 9 bases are shared with TRBD1. CDR3 length equals 17 residues. Germline V lookup: CDR1 SGHRS, CDR2 YFSETQ. The J segment lost 7 bases and the V segment lost 2 bases, leaving 12 bases of the junction unmatched. The CDR3 DNA sequence: TGCGCCAGCAGCTTTCTTGGGACAGGGTCCTCCTTCGGGGAGCTGTTTTTT. Translated, it gives CASSFLGTGSSFGELFF. Together with reference TRBV5-1 and TRBJ2-2, the CDR3 gives the full variable domain: KAGVTQTPRYLIKTRGQQVTLSCSPISGHRSVSWYQQTPGQGLQFLFEYFSETQRNKGNFPGRFSGRQFSNSRSEMNVSTLELGDSALYLCASSFLGTGSSFGELFFGEGSRLTVL.

This sequence joins TRBV29-1 and TRBJ1-5, with D unclear. V was trimmed by 4 bases and J by 1 base, leaving 8 bases between them. CDR1 and CDR2 (germline): SQVTM, ANQGSEA. This CDR3 contains 13 residues. This CDR3 is CSVAGGSNQPQHF. The CDR3 nucleotides are TGCAGCGTTGCTGGTGGGAGCAATCAGCCCCAGCATTTT.

The genes are TRBV24-1 and TRBJ2-3, with a possible D match to TRBD1 (6 bases). Germline CDR1 is KGHDR and CDR2 is SFDVKD. This CDR3 comprises 18 residues. V gave up 0 bases and J gave up 0 bases, with 15 bases separating them. CDR3 sequence (DNA): TGTGCCACCAGTGATTTGCCAGGGGTCCTTCGTAGCACAGATACGCAGTATTTT. Protein sequence: CATSDLPGVLRSTDTQYF.

Ten or more counts support this clonotype. The rearrangement links TRBV20-1 to TRBJ1-2, with a tentative D call TRBD1 (5 bases). Germline CDR1 reads DFQATT; CDR2 reads SNEGSKA (reference sequence). V lost 3 bases and J lost 3, with 14 bases in between. This CDR3 is 14 amino acids long. The CDR3, as DNA: TGCAGTGCTAGGGGGGACGGGGGATACTATGGCTACACCTTC. Translation: CSARGDGGYYGYTF.

The rearrangement links TRBV20-1 to TRBJ2-3; D is possibly TRBD2 (6 bases). The CDR3 is 17 residues long. Germline-derived CDR1 and CDR2 are DFQATT and SNEGSKA (reference sequence). Trimming took off 0 bases at V and 2 bases at J, with 18 bases between the two ends. This CDR3 reads CSARDRLRGSSTDTQYF. As DNA, the CDR3 is TGCAGTGCTAGAGATCGCTTGCGGGGAAGCTCCACAGATACGCAGTATTTT.

The chain employs TRBV4-3 and TRBJ2-2, with TRBD2 as a possible D gene (6 bases). Between the trimmed V and J ends, which lost 0 bases and 2 bases, there was a span of 13 bases. CDR1 is LGHNA, CDR2 YSLEER, per germline. This CDR3 has 17 residues. CDR3 DNA sequence: TGCGCCAGCAGCCAAGATCCGGGGGAAGGCAACACCGGGGAGCTGTTTTTT. It encodes CASSQDPGEGNTGELFF.

The chain recombines TRBV4-1 with TRBJ1-2; the D gene is possibly TRBD1 (6 bases). CDR1 is MGHRA and CDR2 is YSYEKL in the germline V gene. The V and J ends lost 1 base and 4 bases respectively, with 13 bases between them. The CDR3 consists of 15 residues. The CDR3, as DNA: TGCGCCAGCAGCCAAGGGGCAGGGGTTGGCTATGGCTACACCTTC. This translates into CASSQGAGVGYGYTF.

This chain joins TRBV6-2 or TRBV6-3 and TRBJ1-1; a weak D match, TRBD1 (6 bases). Trimming cost V 6 bases and J 4 bases, with 12 bases left between them. Germline CDR1 reads MNHEY; CDR2 reads SVGEGT. CDR3 size: 13 residues. CDR3 DNA: TGTGCCAGCAGATTACAGGGTGGCACTGAAGCTTTCTTT. It is translated as CASRLQGGTEAFF.

The chain has TRBV12-5 and TRBJ1-5, with 7 positions matching TRBD1. V shed 5 bases, J shed 7 bases, and the junction held 8 bases outside the gene matches. Germline CDR1 is LGHNT and CDR2 is FRNRAP. This CDR3 is built from 14 residues. The CDR3 nucleotides are TGTGCTAGTGGTACGTCAGGGGGGGGGCAGCCCCAGCATTTT. Protein: CASGTSGGGQPQHF. Based on the CDR3 plus reference TRBV12-5 and TRBJ1-5, the full variable domain is DARVTQTPRHKVTEMGQEVTMRCQPILGHNTVFWYRQTMMQGLELLAYFRNRAPLDDSGMPKDRFSAEMPDATLATLKIQPSEPRDSAVYFCASGTSGGGQPQHFGDGTRLSIL.

The chain's CDR3 is CASSYRGGSEQFF. The CDR3 DNA is TGTGCCAGCAGTTATCGCGGGGGGTCTGAGCAGTTCTTC. V usage is TRBV6-5 and J usage is TRBJ2-1; TRBD2 matches 8 bases. Per the germline V gene, CDR1 is MNHEY and CDR2 is SVGAGI. V was clipped by 3 bases and J by 9 bases; unmatched bases: 4. There are 13 residues in the CDR3.

This chain joins TRBV28 and TRBJ2-2; D is unclear. The ends were cut back, 6 bases at V and 1 base at J, with 12 bases in the middle. This CDR3 comprises 15 residues. CDR1 and CDR2 from the germline V gene are MDHEN and SYDVKM. CDR3 region: CASRTPDKNTGELFF. In nucleotides, the CDR3 is TGTGCCAGCAGAACCCCAGACAAGAACACCGGGGAGCTGTTTTTT.

This rearrangement joins TRBV7-2 to TRBJ2-5, with D possibly being TRBD2 (5 bases). The V and J ends lost 2 bases and 7 bases respectively, with 20 bases between them. The CDR3 consists of 16 residues. Looked up from germline, CDR1 is SGHTA and CDR2 is FQGNSA. The CDR3 DNA is TGTGCCAGCAGCTTATCTGTGGGTTATCGTGCGGGGACCCAGTACTTC. Protein: CASSLSVGYRAGTQYF.

This clonotype has only a few counts. As DNA, the CDR3 is TGTGCCAGCAGTTCTCCGGGACAGGGAAGCTATGGCTACACCTTC. Translated: CASSSPGQGSYGYTF. The V and J genes are TRBV27 and TRBJ1-2, with 9 bases fitting TRBD1. The trim removed 4 bases at V and 4 bases at J, leaving 7 bases unmatched. Germline CDR1 reads MNHEY; CDR2 reads SMNVEV (reference sequence). CDR3 length: 15 amino acids.

The chain links TRBV29-1 to TRBJ1-1, with D possibly matching TRBD1 (6 bases). From germline, CDR1 is SQVTM and CDR2 ANQGSEA. V was clipped by 6 bases and J by 1 base, with 12 bases between them. The CDR3 is 13 amino acids. CDR3 DNA: TGCAGCGTCTTAGGACAGTGGAACACTGAAGCTTTCTTT. It specifies CSVLGQWNTEAFF.

The V call is TRBV14, the J call TRBJ2-7, with a possible D match to TRBD1 (7 bases). Germline V gene sequence: CDR1 SGHDN, CDR2 FVKESK. The germline V and J ends were trimmed by 0 bases and 5 bases, with 14 bases remaining between them. CDR3 size: 15 residues. The CDR3 sequence is CASSQDQGGMDEQYF. CDR3 sequence (DNA): TGTGCCAGCAGCCAAGACCAGGGGGGCATGGACGAGCAGTACTTC.

A single count supports this clonotype. The chain recombines TRBV7-9 with TRBJ1-3; D call uncertain. Germline CDR1 SEHNR, CDR2 FQNEAQ (reference sequence). CDR3 length: 12 amino acids. V lost 5 bases to trimming and J lost 8 bases, with 10 bases between them. The CDR3 is CASSHSEDTIYF. The CDR3 DNA reads TGTGCCAGCAGCCATTCGGAGGACACCATATATTTT.

The CDR3 sequence is CASSQEDPFFLRGYTF. CDR3 in DNA: TGTGCCAGCAGCCAAGAGGACCCCTTCTTTCTCCGCGGCTACACCTTC. The chain couples TRBV14 to TRBJ1-2; D gene uncertain. Per germline, CDR1 SGHDN and CDR2 FVKESK. Trimming stripped 0 bases from V and 8 bases from J, with 19 bases between. The CDR3 is 16 amino acids.

A word on this clonotype: A read error may explain this, as a much larger clone is one base away. This sequence joins TRBV7-2 and TRBJ1-2, with 8 nucleotides matching TRBD1. In germline, CDR1 is SGHTA, CDR2 FQGNSA. CDR3 size: 12 residues. The V gene end was trimmed by 5 bases and the J gene end by 7 bases; junction bases not matched to a gene: 3. CDR3 nucleotides: TGTGCCAGCAGCCAGACAGGGGTTGGCTACACCTTC. This sequence encodes CASSQTGVGYTF.